The rows below give T cell receptor beta chains drawn from one sample of a study of blood T cell repertoires in COVID-19. Measured with immunoSEQ multiplex PCR; TCRdb has only the in-frame clones, and not every one. The sample shows around 200,000 clones, 86% of them seen only once. Sequenced sample: peripheral blood. The receptor source for this set is a man between 65 and 79 years old with active or convalescent COVID-19. The CDR3 runs from the conserved cysteine through the conserved F or W. A D gene is named only where the DNA matches it firmly. Not every row has a clone size; where given, it reads once, few, many or a size class.

>TRBJ1-6|TRBD1|-|TRBV5-1
CASSYQGAYNSPLHF
TGCGCCAGCAGCTATCAGGGGGCGTATAATTCACCCCTCCACTTT
>TRBJ1-4|-|-|TRBV30
CAWSVLGSEKLFF
TGTGCCTGGAGTGTACTTGGTAGTGAAAAACTGTTTTTT
>TRBJ2-5|-|once|TRBV24-1
CATSDPRQIQETQYF
TGTGCCACCAGTGATCCCCGACAGATTCAAGAGACCCAGTACTTC
>TRBJ2-7|TRBD1|-|TRBV5-1
CASSITGVSRGYEQYF
TGCGCCAGCAGCATAACAGGGGTCTCCAGGGGCTACGAGCAGTACTTC
>TRBJ2-1|-|-|TRBV18
CASSPPPSGNEQFF
TGTGCCAGCTCACCACCCCCATCGGGGAATGAGCAGTTCTTC
>TRBJ1-1|-|-|TRBV29-1
CSAYGGVETEAFF
TGCAGCGCCTACGGGGGGGTAGAAACTGAAGCTTTCTTT
>TRBJ2-7|TRBD1|-|TRBV19
CASTPGAGTESSYEQYF
TGTGCCAGTACTCCAGGGGCCGGGACAGAGAGCTCCTACGAGCAGTACTTC
>TRBJ2-3|TRBD2|-|TRBV24-1
CATSDPAGLAGGTTDTQYF
TGTGCCACCAGTGATCCAGCGGGACTAGCGGGAGGTACTACAGATACGCAGTATTTT
>TRBJ1-2|-|-|TRBV10-2
CASREDTTYYGYTF
TGCGCCAGCAGGGAGGACACGACGTACTATGGCTACACCTTC
>TRBJ1-1|-|-|TRBV5-8
CASSLWGGEEAFF
TGTGCCAGCAGCCTCTGGGGCGGGGAGGAAGCTTTCTTT
>TRBJ2-7|-|-|TRBV30
CAWSRQVSYEQYF
TGTGCCTGGAGTCGGCAGGTCTCCTACGAGCAGTACTTC
>TRBJ2-2|TRBD1|once|TRBV2
CASSRDRGGTGELFF
TGTGCCAGCAGTCGGGACAGGGGGGGAACCGGGGAGCTGTTTTTT
>TRBJ1-4|-|once|TRBV19
CASSSRGAPNEKLFF
TGTGCCAGTAGTTCTCGGGGGGCACCAAATGAAAAACTGTTTTTT
>TRBJ1-1|TRBD1|-|TRBV6-2/TRBV6-3
CASSFGQGVAFF
TGTGCCAGCAGCTTCGGACAGGGTGTAGCTTTCTTT
>TRBJ1-5|TRBD1|-|TRBV15
CATSRGDRARNQPQHF
TGTGCCACCAGCAGGGGGGACAGGGCGCGCAATCAGCCCCAGCATTTT
>TRBJ1-3|-|few|TRBV7-9
CASSPQGGPGNTIYF
TGTGCCAGCAGCCCCCAGGGAGGGCCTGGAAACACCATATATTTT
>TRBJ1-5|TRBD1|-|TRBV15
CATSRGIQGAPGNQPQHF
TGTGCCACCAGCAGAGGAATACAGGGGGCGCCGGGCAATCAGCCCCAGCATTTT
>TRBJ2-1|TRBD2|-|TRBV5-1
CASSLAEGTSLGEQFF
TGCGCCAGCAGCTTGGCCGAAGGGACTAGCCTCGGTGAGCAGTTCTTC
>TRBJ2-3|TRBD2|-|TRBV7-3
CASSLGLAHTDTQYF
TGTGCCAGCAGCTTGGGACTAGCCCACACAGATACGCAGTATTTT
>TRBJ1-6|-|-|TRBV30
CAWNHQRDKGSPLHF
TGTGCCTGGAACCACCAACGGGACAAGGGATCACCCCTCCACTTT
>TRBJ2-2|TRBD1|-|TRBV7-9
CASSLNRGNTGELFF
TGTGCCAGCAGCCTCAACAGGGGTAACACCGGGGAGCTGTTTTTT
>TRBJ1-3|TRBD1|few|TRBV6-6
CASRLTGGFGNTIYF
TGTGCCAGCAGACTGACAGGGGGCTTTGGAAACACCATATATTTT
>TRBJ2-7|-|few|TRBV29-1
CSVDKQGLNEQYF
TGCAGCGTTGACAAACAGGGTCTCAACGAGCAGTACTTC
>TRBJ1-2|-|-|TRBV30
CALYGYTF
TGTGCCTTATATGGCTACACCTTC
>TRBJ2-6|-|-|TRBV20-1
CSASDPFAGANVLTF
TGCAGTGCTAGTGACCCCTTCGCTGGGGCCAACGTCCTGACTTTC
>TRBJ1-1|-|-|TRBV10-1
CASSKDSRGTEAFF
TGCGCCAGCAGTAAGGACAGTAGGGGCACTGAAGCTTTCTTT
>TRBJ1-6|TRBD1|-|TRBV6-4
CASSEGQGLPLHF
TGTGCCAGCAGTGAGGGACAGGGATTACCCCTCCACTTT
>TRBJ2-1|TRBD1|-|TRBV28
CASSPDRGKKAGEQFF
TGTGCCAGCAGTCCCGACAGGGGGAAGAAGGCAGGTGAGCAGTTCTTC
>TRBJ2-1|TRBD2|-|TRBV24-1
CATSGTSGSSYNEQFF
TGTGCCACCAGCGGGACTAGCGGAAGCTCCTACAATGAGCAGTTCTTC
>TRBJ2-7|-|-|TRBV7-2
CASSPAEAYSYEQYF
TGTGCCAGCAGCCCCGCGGAAGCCTACTCCTACGAGCAGTACTTC
>TRBJ1-2|TRBD1|-|TRBV5-8
CASSLGQLYGYTF
TGTGCCAGCAGCCTGGGACAGCTCTATGGCTACACCTTC
>TRBJ1-5|-|-|TRBV19
CASSIYAGLNQPQHF
TGTGCCAGTAGTATCTACGCGGGTCTTAATCAGCCCCAGCATTTT
>TRBJ2-1|TRBD2|-|TRBV19
CASTQRRGGGYNEQFF
TGTGCCAGTACCCAAAGGCGGGGGGGAGGCTACAATGAGCAGTTCTTC
>TRBJ1-5|-|-|TRBV7-9
CASSPGGVMGNQPQHF
TGTGCCAGCAGCCCCGGGGGGGTGATGGGCAATCAGCCCCAGCATTTT
>TRBJ2-1|-|-|TRBV3-1/TRBV3-2
CASSPLPTGVGNEQFF
TGTGCCAGCAGCCCCCTCCCAACGGGAGTGGGGAATGAGCAGTTCTTC
>TRBJ2-6|-|-|TRBV5-1
CASRRVISGANVLTF
TGCGCCAGCAGACGGGTAATCTCTGGGGCCAACGTCCTGACTTTC